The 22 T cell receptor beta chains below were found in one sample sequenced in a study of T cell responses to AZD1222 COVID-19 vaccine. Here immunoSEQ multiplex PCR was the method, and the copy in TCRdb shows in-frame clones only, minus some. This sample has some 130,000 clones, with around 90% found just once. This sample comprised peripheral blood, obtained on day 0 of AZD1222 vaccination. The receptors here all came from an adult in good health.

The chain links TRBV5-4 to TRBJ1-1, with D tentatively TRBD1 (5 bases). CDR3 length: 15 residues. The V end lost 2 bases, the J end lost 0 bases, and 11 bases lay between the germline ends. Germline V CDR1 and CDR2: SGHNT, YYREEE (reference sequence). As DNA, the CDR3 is TGTGCCAGCAGCTTTCGGGACGGGCTGAACACTGAAGCTTTCTTT. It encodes CASSFRDGLNTEAFF.

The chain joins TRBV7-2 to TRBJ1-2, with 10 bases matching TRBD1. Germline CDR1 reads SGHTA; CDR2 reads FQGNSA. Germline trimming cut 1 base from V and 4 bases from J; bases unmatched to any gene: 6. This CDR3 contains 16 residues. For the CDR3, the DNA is TGTGCCAGCAGCTTAGAACGCCGGGACAGGGGCTATGGCTACACCTTC. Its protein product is CASSLERRDRGYGYTF. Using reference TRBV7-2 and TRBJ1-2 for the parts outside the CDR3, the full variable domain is GAGVSQSPSNKVTEKGKDVELRCDPISGHTALYWYRQSLGQGLEFLIYFQGNSAPDKSGLPSDRFSAERTGGSVSTLTIQRTQQEDSAVYLCASSLERRDRGYGYTFGSGTRLTVV.

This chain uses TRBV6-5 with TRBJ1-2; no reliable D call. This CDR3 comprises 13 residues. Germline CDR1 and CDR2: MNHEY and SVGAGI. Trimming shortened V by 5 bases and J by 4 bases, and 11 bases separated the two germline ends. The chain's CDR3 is CASSIGVSYGYTF. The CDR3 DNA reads TGTGCCAGCAGTATCGGGGTTAGCTATGGCTACACCTTC.

Written as DNA, the CDR3 is TGTGCCAGCAGTTCCAAGACAGGGGAAGGGGGAGAGACCCAGTACTTC. Translating gives CASSSKTGEGGETQYF. The chain carries TRBV6-5 and TRBJ2-5; TRBD1 matches at 8 bases. Per the germline V gene, CDR1 is MNHEY and CDR2 is SVGAGI. J was trimmed by 4 bases and V by 4 bases; bases with no gene match: 11. This CDR3 comprises 16 residues.

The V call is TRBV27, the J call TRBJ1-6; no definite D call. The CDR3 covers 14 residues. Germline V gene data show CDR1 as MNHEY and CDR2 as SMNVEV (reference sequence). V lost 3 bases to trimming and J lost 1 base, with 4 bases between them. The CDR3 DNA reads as TGTGCCAGCAGTTTTTTATCCTATAATTCACCCCTCCACTTT. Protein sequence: CASSFLSYNSPLHF.

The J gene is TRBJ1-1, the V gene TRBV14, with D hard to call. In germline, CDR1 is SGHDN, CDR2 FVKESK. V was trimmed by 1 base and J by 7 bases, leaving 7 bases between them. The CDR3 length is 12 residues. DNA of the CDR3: TGTGCCAGCAGCCAAGCAGCTAGTGAAGCTTTCTTT. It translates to CASSQAASEAFF.

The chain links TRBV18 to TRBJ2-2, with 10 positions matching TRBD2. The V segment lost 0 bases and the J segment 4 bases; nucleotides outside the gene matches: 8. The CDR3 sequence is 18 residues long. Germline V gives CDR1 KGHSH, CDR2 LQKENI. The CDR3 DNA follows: TGTGCCAGCTCACCACCGCCAGGACTAGCGGATTTCACCGGGGAGCTGTTTTTT. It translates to CASSPPPGLADFTGELFF. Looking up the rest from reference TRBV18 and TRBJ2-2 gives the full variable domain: NAGVMQNPRHLVRRRGQEARLRCSPMKGHSHVYWYRQLPEEGLKFMVYLQKENIIDESGMPKERFSAEFPKEGPSILRIQQVVRGDSAAYFCASSPPPGLADFTGELFFGEGSRLTVL.

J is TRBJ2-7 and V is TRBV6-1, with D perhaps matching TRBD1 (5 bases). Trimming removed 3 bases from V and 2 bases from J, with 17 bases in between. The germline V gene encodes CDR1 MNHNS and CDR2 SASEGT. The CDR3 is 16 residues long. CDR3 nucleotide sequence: TGTGCCAGCAGTGATGGACAAGACGCCGGCGCCTACGAGCAGTACTTC. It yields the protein CASSDGQDAGAYEQYF.

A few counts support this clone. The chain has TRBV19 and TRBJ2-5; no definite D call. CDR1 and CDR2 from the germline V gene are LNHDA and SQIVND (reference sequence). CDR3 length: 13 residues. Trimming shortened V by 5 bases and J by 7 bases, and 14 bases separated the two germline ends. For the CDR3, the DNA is TGTGCCAGTAGTGCCTCGGACGTATGGACCCAGTACTTC. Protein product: CASSASDVWTQYF. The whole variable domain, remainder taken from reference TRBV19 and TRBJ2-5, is DGGITQSPKYLFRKEGQNVTLSCEQNLNHDAMYWYRQDPGQGLRLIYYSQIVNDFQKGDIAEGYSVSREKKESFPLTVTSAQKNPTAFYLCASSASDVWTQYFGPGTRLLVL.

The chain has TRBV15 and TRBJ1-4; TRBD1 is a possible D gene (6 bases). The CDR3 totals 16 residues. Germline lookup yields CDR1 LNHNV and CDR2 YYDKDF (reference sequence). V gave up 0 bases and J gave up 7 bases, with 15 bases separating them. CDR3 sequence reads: CATSRDGGPGGEKLFF. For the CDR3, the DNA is TGTGCCACCAGCAGAGATGGGGGGCCCGGTGGTGAAAAACTGTTTTTT.

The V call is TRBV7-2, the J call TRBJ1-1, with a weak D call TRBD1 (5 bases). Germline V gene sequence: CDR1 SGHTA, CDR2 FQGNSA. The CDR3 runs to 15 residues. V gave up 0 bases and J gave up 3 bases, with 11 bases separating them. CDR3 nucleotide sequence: TGTGCCAGCAGCTTAGCCCCCAGGGCCTACACTGAAGCTTTCTTT. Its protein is CASSLAPRAYTEAFF.

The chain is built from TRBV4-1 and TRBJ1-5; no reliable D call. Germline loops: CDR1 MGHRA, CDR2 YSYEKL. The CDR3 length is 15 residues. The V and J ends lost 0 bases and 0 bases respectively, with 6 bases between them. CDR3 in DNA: TGCGCCAGCAGCCAAGATGAGGGTAGCAATCAGCCCCAGCATTTT. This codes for CASSQDEGSNQPQHF.

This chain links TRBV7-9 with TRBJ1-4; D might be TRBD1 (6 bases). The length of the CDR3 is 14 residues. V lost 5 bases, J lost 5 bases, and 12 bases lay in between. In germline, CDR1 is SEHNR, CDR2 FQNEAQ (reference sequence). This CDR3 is CASSLGTPNEKLFF. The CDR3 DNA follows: TGTGCCAGCAGCCTCGGGACACCAAATGAAAAACTGTTTTTT.

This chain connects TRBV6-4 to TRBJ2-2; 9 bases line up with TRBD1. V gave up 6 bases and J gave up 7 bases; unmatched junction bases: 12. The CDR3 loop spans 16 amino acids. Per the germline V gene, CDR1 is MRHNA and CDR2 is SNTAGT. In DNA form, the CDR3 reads TGTGCCAGCAGGGTCCCGGGACAGGGAGCGGGCGGGGAGCTGTTTTTT. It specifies CASRVPGQGAGGELFF.

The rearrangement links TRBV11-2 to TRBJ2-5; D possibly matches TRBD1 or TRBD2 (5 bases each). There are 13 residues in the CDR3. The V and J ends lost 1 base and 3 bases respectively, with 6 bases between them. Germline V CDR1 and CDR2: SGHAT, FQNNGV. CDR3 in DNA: TGTGCCAGCAGCTTAGGAGGGGAAGAGACCCAGTACTTC. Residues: CASSLGGEETQYF.

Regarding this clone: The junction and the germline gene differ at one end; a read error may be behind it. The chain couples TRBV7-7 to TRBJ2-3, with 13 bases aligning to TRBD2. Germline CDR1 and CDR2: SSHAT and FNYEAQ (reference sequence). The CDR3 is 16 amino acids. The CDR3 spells CASSLGLAGAKDTQYF. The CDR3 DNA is TGTGCTAGCAGCTTAGGACTAGCGGGAGCGAAAGATACGCAGTATTTT.

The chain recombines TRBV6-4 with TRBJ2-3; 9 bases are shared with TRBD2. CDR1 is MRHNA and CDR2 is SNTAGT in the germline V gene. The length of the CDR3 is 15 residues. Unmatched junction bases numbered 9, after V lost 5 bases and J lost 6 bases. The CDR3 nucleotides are TGTGCCAGCAGTAACTTAGCGGGAGAGGGCGATACGCAGTATTTT. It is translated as CASSNLAGEGDTQYF.

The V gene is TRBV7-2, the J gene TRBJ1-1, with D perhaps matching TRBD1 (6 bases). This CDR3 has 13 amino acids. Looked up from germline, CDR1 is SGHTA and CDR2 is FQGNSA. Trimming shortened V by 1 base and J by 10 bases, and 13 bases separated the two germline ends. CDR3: CASSLDLPGVAFF. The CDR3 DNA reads TGTGCCAGCAGCTTAGATCTTCCAGGGGTAGCTTTCTTT.

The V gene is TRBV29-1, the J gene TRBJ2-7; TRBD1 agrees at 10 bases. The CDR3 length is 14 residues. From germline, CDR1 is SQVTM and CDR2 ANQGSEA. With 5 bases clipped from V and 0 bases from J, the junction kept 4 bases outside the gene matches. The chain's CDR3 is CSVYGQGVSYEQYF. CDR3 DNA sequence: TGCAGCGTTTACGGACAGGGGGTCTCCTACGAGCAGTACTTC.

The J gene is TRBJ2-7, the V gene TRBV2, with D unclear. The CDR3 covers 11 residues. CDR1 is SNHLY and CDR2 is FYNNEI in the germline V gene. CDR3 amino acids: CAFLLGREQYF. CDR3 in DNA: TGTGCGTTTCTGTTGGGTAGAGAGCAGTACTTC.

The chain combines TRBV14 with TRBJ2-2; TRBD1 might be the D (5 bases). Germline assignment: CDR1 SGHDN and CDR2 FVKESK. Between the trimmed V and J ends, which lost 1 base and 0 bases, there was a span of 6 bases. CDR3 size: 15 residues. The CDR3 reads CASSQVTANTGELFF. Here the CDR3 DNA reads TGTGCCAGCAGCCAAGTGACAGCGAACACCGGGGAGCTGTTTTTT.

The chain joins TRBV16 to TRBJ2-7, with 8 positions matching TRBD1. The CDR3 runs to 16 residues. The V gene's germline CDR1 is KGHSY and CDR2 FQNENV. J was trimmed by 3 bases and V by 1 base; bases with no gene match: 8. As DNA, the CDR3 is TGTGCCAGCAGCCAATACGGTACAGGGGGAGACTACGAGCAGTACTTC. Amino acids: CASSQYGTGGDYEQYF. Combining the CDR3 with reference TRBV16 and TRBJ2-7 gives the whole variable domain GEEVAQTPKHLVRGEGQKAKLYCAPIKGHSYVFWYQQVLKNEFKFLISFQNENVFDETGMPKERFSAKCLPNSPCSLEIQATKLEDSAVYFCASSQYGTGGDYEQYFGPGTRLTVT.